This entry lists 2 T cell receptor beta chains sequenced from one sample in a study of blood T cell repertoires in COVID-19. TCRdb's table, derived via immunoSEQ multiplex PCR, lists solely in-frame clones and lacks some. This sample has 200,000 to 250,000 clones, with 70% to 90% found just once. Sequencing was performed on PBMCs or T cells enriched from blood (not recorded which). The receptor source for this set is a young man who had recovered from COVID-19.

This chain joins TRBV4-2 and TRBJ2-1, with unresolved D. Germline V gives CDR1 LGHNA, CDR2 YNFKEQ. The CDR3 runs to 14 residues. The V end lost 1 base, the J end lost 5 bases, and 9 bases lay between the germline ends. The CDR3 reads CASSQVTVNNEQFF. The CDR3 DNA reads as TGTGCCAGCAGCCAAGTTACGGTTAACAATGAGCAGTTCTTC.

The chain recombines TRBV12-3 or TRBV12-4 with TRBJ1-3, with D uncertain. The CDR3 is 13 residues long. Trimming cost V 5 bases and J 4 bases, with 9 bases left between them. In DNA, the CDR3 is TGTGCCAGCAGTCCGGGGTACGGAAACACCATATATTTT. It yields the protein CASSPGYGNTIYF.